This T cell receptor (beta chain) is from a study of blood T cell repertoires in COVID-19. Study background: Researchers got acute and convalescent COVID-19 samples from the United States, Italy and Spain. PBMCs, B-cell-depleted T cells, or T cells were the source of the cDNA or gDNA that made up the material.

The authors' processing: Estimates of nucleated cell counts were drawn from the amplification of reference gene primers. Sequencing was performed with immunoSEQ multiplex PCR; in TCRdb, only in-frame clones are kept and a portion is missing. The V and J calls and clone size are taken from that table; D and trimming were inferred from the DNA. The sample holds 300,000 to 350,000 clones, 90% seen once. Exposed participants came across a COVID-19 case within 2 weeks before study entry. The ends were cut back, 7 bases at V and 6 bases at J, with 12 bases in the middle. The CDR3 runs 13 residues. In germline, CDR1 is SEHNR, CDR2 FQNEAQ (reference sequence).

This TCR was sampled from a woman between 25 and 40 years old who had been exposed to COVID-19. This chain joins TRBV7-9 and TRBJ2-2; unclear D gene. Source material: PBMCs or T cells enriched from blood (not recorded which). The CDR3 is CASIVTGSGELFF. For the CDR3, the DNA is TGTGCCAGCATAGTAACGGGTTCCGGGGAGCTGTTTTTT.